This TCR beta chain was recovered during a study of tumor and adjacent non-tumor tissue in lung cancer (dated by TCRdb to the late 2010s). About the investigation overall: Patients with adenocarcinoma (approximately 12), squamous cell carcinoma (2) and small cell lung cancer (1) were included in the cohort. Fewer than 35 paired specimens, one tumor and one normal lung sample per patient, were profiled by TCRbeta CDR3 sequencing. Among the roughly 15 patients, ages ranged from about 31 to 80 years, approximately 10 were men and 5 were women, and disease was TNM stage I to III. The study compared bulk TCRbeta repertoires from lung tumor tissue and matched distant non-tumor lung tissue of approximately 15 lung cancer patients. A total of approximately 120,000,000 productive TCRbeta reads were generated by sequencing, corresponding to an average of roughly 4 million reads per sample. On the study overall, not on this receptor specifically: With only about 14 patients in the cohort, the authors noted that larger samples and more detailed clinical data are needed. Tumor tissue showed significantly higher TCR diversity (inverse Simpson) than normal lung tissue, at around 450 vs 150 (P = 0.0075, Mann-Whitney U test). Because peripheral blood was not sequenced, blood TCRbeta repertoires in the lung cancer patients of the study were not examined. The top 100 clones accounted for a significantly larger cumulative portion of the repertoire in normal lung than in tumor tissue. The methods do not name the sequencing platform or mention unique molecular identifiers. Younger patients had significantly higher TCR diversity, and higher tumor TCR diversity was associated with shorter overall and disease-free survival.

CDR1 and CDR2 are drawn from the germline V gene: LGHNA, YNFKEQ. There are 13 amino acids in the CDR3, from cysteine to phenylalanine inclusive. Only the CDR3 portion is preserved as DNA: 39 bases, with reading frame beginning at the first base. Concerning this clonotype: Its binding antigen is unknown. At one end, the junction sequence differs from germline, possibly due to a read error.

Bulk unsorted tissue served as the source for RNA extraction, and RNA quality was assessed using a NanoDrop ND-1000 and an Agilent 2100. The donors were newly diagnosed lung cancer patients admitted for thoracic surgery in China from August to November 2014 who had not received prior chemotherapy. The study excluded patients who had received radiotherapy or chemotherapy before or who had another cancer at the same time. Surgical tissue pieces of about 1-2.3 cm3 were preserved in RNAlater solution and were kept at -80 degrees C until use. The library was produced with multiplex PCR. Sequencing took place on an Illumina HiSeq 2500. TCRbeta libraries were constructed through three rounds of nested PCR with primers (Table S4) according to protocols adapted from ARM-PCR. PCR products of 200-500 bp were gel-excised and purified with the QIAquick gel extraction kit before sequencing. As for how the authors treated the data: Reads were cleaned using Trimmomatic, were merged into complete CDR3 sequences using FLASH, and were assigned to V(D)J germline segments using MiTCR. Clonal diversity was calculated as the inverse Simpson's index using VDJtools. A read counted as productive if the sequence was in-frame and lacked a premature stop codon. The public sequencing data were trimmed at Q25 with fastp and processed into clonotypes with MiXCR by TCRdb, which kept only in-frame beta chains. Here each entry gathers all rows of one CDR3 protein and keeps the most common genes and DNA. These V and J calls rely on TCRdb rather than the paper's analysis. This sample has 200,000 to 250,000 distinct CDR3 sequences in its table, and about 76% of those were observed once. The ten largest clones represent almost 25% of the sample.

Sequenced sample: lung tumor tissue. The receptor comes from a man aged 60-69 years with non-small cell lung cancer. Recombination joined TRBV4-2 with TRBJ2-1; TRBD2 lines up with 9 middle nucleotides. The sequence in DNA is TGTGCCAGCAGCCAAGGGACCGGGACTAGCTTTCTCTTC. This sequence encodes CASSQGTGTSFLF.